This is a list of T cell receptor beta chains from one sample in a study of T-cell memory formation after mild COVID-19. TCRdb fed the 5' RACE reads into MiXCR, producing one record per CDR3 protein. The data hold about 390,000 distinct CDR3 sequences, with 15% to 20% observed a single time. The specimen was PBMCs or a T cell subset sorted from them (not recorded which). All receptors derive from a man aged 18 to 29 who had mild COVID-19 (a few samples of this study predate the infection). Cell type and time point are not known. CDR3s include the opening cysteine and the closing phenylalanine or tryptophan. The D gene is left open where the match is weak. Size values are once, few and many counts, or a class for expanded clones, and some rows have none.

d_gene: .; v_gene: TRBV6-5; abundance: few; j_gene: TRBJ1-2; CDR3aa: CASSSSGWHGYTF; CDR3nt: TGTGCCAGCAGTTCATCAGGGTGGCATGGCTACACCTTC
d_gene: TRBD2; v_gene: TRBV5-1; abundance: many; j_gene: TRBJ2-3; CDR3aa: CASSLFAGTSGVMFTDTQYF; CDR3nt: TGCGCCAGCAGCCTGTTTGCCGGGACTAGCGGGGTGATGTTCACAGATACGCAGTATTTT
d_gene: .; v_gene: TRBV4-3; abundance: .; j_gene: TRBJ2-6; CDR3aa: CASSPYFDSSGANVLTF; CDR3nt: TGCGCCAGCAGTCCCTACTTTGACAGCTCTGGGGCCAACGTCCTGACTTTC
d_gene: TRBD2; v_gene: TRBV9; abundance: .; j_gene: TRBJ2-5; CDR3aa: CASSPRSGVETQYF; CDR3nt: TGTGCCAGCAGCCCCAGGAGCGGGGTAGAGACCCAGTACTTC
d_gene: TRBD1; v_gene: TRBV6-5; abundance: .; j_gene: TRBJ1-1; CDR3aa: CASSNDRVRTEAFF; CDR3nt: TGTGCCAGCAGCAACGACAGGGTTAGGACTGAAGCTTTCTTT
d_gene: .; v_gene: TRBV10-3; abundance: .; j_gene: TRBJ2-7; CDR3aa: CAISESWEGAARQYF; CDR3nt: TGTGCCATCAGTGAGTCATGGGAAGGGGCAGCTCGGCAGTACTTC
d_gene: TRBD1; v_gene: TRBV7-9; abundance: .; j_gene: TRBJ1-1; CDR3aa: CASSLVGQGASEAFF; CDR3nt: TGTGCCAGCAGCTTAGTTGGACAGGGGGCATCTGAAGCTTTCTTT
d_gene: .; v_gene: TRBV6-2/TRBV6-3; abundance: few; j_gene: TRBJ1-4; CDR3aa: CASSYSAGLPSEKLFF; CDR3nt: TGTGCCAGCAGTTACTCTGCCGGATTGCCCAGTGAAAAACTGTTTTTT
d_gene: .; v_gene: TRBV29-1; abundance: few; j_gene: TRBJ1-2; CDR3aa: CSVEFSTRNYGYTF; CDR3nt: TGCAGCGTTGAGTTTTCGACCAGGAACTATGGCTACACCTTC
d_gene: TRBD2; v_gene: TRBV25-1; abundance: few; j_gene: TRBJ2-3; CDR3aa: CAVQCGGARGDTQYF; CDR3nt: TGTGCCGTCCAATGCGGGGGGGCCAGGGGAGATACGCAGTATTTT
d_gene: .; v_gene: TRBV6-5; abundance: .; j_gene: TRBJ1-2; CDR3aa: CASSYSTSYGYTF; CDR3nt: TGTGCCAGCAGTTACTCGACGTCTTATGGCTACACCTTC
d_gene: TRBD1; v_gene: TRBV12-3/TRBV12-4; abundance: few; j_gene: TRBJ2-1; CDR3aa: CASSPQTGRLGDEQFF; CDR3nt: TGTGCCAGCAGTCCTCAGACAGGGCGGTTAGGTGATGAGCAGTTCTTC
d_gene: .; v_gene: TRBV7-9; abundance: few; j_gene: TRBJ2-1; CDR3aa: CASSLAQGLNEQFF; CDR3nt: TGTGCCAGCAGCTTAGCACAGGGCCTCAATGAGCAGTTCTTC
d_gene: .; v_gene: TRBV19; abundance: few; j_gene: TRBJ2-3; CDR3aa: CASRNRAADFTDTQYF; CDR3nt: TGTGCCAGTAGAAATCGGGCAGCCGACTTCACAGATACGCAGTATTTT
d_gene: .; v_gene: TRBV4-2; abundance: few; j_gene: TRBJ2-5; CDR3aa: CASSQDPRTETQYF; CDR3nt: TGTGCCAGCAGCCAAGATCCAAGAACGGAGACCCAGTACTTC
d_gene: .; v_gene: TRBV5-6; abundance: .; j_gene: TRBJ1-1; CDR3aa: CASSFARHWNTEAFF; CDR3nt: TGTGCCAGCAGCTTCGCTAGACACTGGAACACTGAAGCTTTCTTT
d_gene: .; v_gene: TRBV29-1; abundance: .; j_gene: TRBJ2-2; CDR3aa: CSVDPQSTGELFF; CDR3nt: TGCAGCGTTGATCCCCAGAGCACCGGGGAGCTGTTTTTT
d_gene: TRBD2; v_gene: TRBV12-3/TRBV12-4; abundance: .; j_gene: TRBJ2-2; CDR3aa: CASTPTGLARELFF; CDR3nt: TGTGCCAGCACTCCGACCGGACTAGCTCGGGAGCTGTTTTTT
d_gene: .; v_gene: TRBV20-1; abundance: few; j_gene: TRBJ2-3; CDR3aa: CSARDPPRTDTQYF; CDR3nt: TGCAGTGCTAGAGATCCACCTCGCACAGATACGCAGTATTTT
d_gene: .; v_gene: TRBV7-3; abundance: .; j_gene: TRBJ2-5; CDR3aa: CASSLSLGGGETQYF; CDR3nt: TGTGCCAGCAGCTTAAGCTTGGGTGGTGGGGAGACCCAGTACTTC
d_gene: .; v_gene: TRBV7-9; abundance: .; j_gene: TRBJ1-6; CDR3aa: CASSTGAPLHF; CDR3nt: TGTGCCAGCAGCACCGGGGCACCCCTCCACTTT
d_gene: TRBD2; v_gene: TRBV4-2; abundance: .; j_gene: TRBJ2-6; CDR3aa: CASSQAGRGTHHPGANVLTF; CDR3nt: TGTGCCAGCAGCCAAGCCGGGAGGGGAACACACCACCCTGGGGCCAACGTCCTGACTTTC